This T cell receptor beta chain was obtained from a study of cytomegalovirus exposure and HLA in healthy donors. Study overall: The 120 validation repertoires were produced on the same platform as the 650 or so repertoires of the first cohort. This was reported in a later analysis.

The repertoire was sequenced with immunoSEQ multiplex PCR; TCRdb's copy has only in-frame clones and lacks some. Of 150,000 to 200,000 clones listed, roughly 89% are singletons. Points from the study as a whole: Altogether, 170 or so TCR beta chains were recorded as cytomegalovirus-associated. Three CMV-associated chains were confirmed in vitro to be specific for CMV antigens.

It was the approximately 130-subject validation cohort, separate from the approximately 700-subject first cohort, to which the donors belonged. This clone occurred once. As yet, its antigen is unknown. The clonotype was recovered from a woman aged 18 to 35 in good health and CMV-seropositive. The sequenced material came from PBMCs.

CDR3 loop: CASSLVVDYGYTF. CDR3 nucleotides: TGCGCCAGCAGCTTGGTGGTAGACTATGGCTACACCTTC. The chain is built from TRBV5-1 and TRBJ1-2, with unresolved D. V was cut by 0 bases and J by 3 bases, with 6 bases left in between. The CDR3 covers 13 residues. The V gene's germline CDR1 is SGHRS and CDR2 YFSETQ.